The T cell receptor (beta chain) described here comes from a study of graft-versus-host responses after intestinal transplantation. Only in-frame clones appear in the TCRdb table, and some are missing; sequencing was by immunoSEQ multiplex PCR. The sample holds 40,000 or so clones, under 90% seen once. The V end lost 3 bases, the J end lost 0 bases, and 6 bases lay between the germline ends. This CDR3 comprises 13 residues. Germline assignment: CDR1 SGHAT and CDR2 FQNNGV. Source: PBMCs, taken almost 270 days after transplant. V gene TRBV11-2 combines with J gene TRBJ2-7; D may be TRBD2 (5 bases). This clonotype originated in a human patient who received an intestinal transplant, so some T cells may come from the graft donor. CDR3 sequence reads: CASSFDYSYEQYF. DNA for the CDR3: TGTGCCAGCAGCTTTGACTACTCCTACGAGCAGTACTTC. Full variable domain (outside the CDR3, taken from reference TRBV11-2 and TRBJ2-7): EAGVAQSPRYKIIEKRQSVAFWCNPISGHATLYWYQQILGQGPKLLIQFQNNGVVDDSQLPKDRFSAERLKGVDSTLKIQPAKLEDSAVYLCASSFDYSYEQYFGPGTRLTVT.